This T cell receptor (beta chain) was captured in a study of human T cells and chemical hapten exposure. Unique molecular identifiers were linked by the library to individual cDNA molecules. MiXCR, run by TCRdb on the RACE reads, gives a single entry per CDR3 protein. The sample contains about 120,000 distinct CDR3 sequences, around 15% of which appear only once. This clonotype was seen a handful of times. The time point denotes: patch test 1, 2 weeks after DPC sensitization. The treatment denotes: therapeutic diphenylcyclopropenone sensitization with weekly scalp DPC. The sequence came from a man between 18 and 29 years old with alopecia areata. Some clones in this sample may be carry-over from other donors' samples. The input for sequencing was whole blood, taken in connection with sensitization to the hapten diphenylcyclopropenone (DPC).

The CDR3 sequence is CASSENGNTIYF. The DNA for the CDR3 is TGTGCCAGCAGTGAAAATGGAAACACCATATATTTT. The rearrangement joins TRBV6-1 to TRBJ1-3; D gene uncertain. The V and J ends lost 2 bases and 3 bases respectively, with 2 bases between them. This CDR3 has 12 residues. Per the germline V gene, CDR1 is MNHNS and CDR2 is SASEGT.